This T cell receptor beta chain stems from a study of cytomegalovirus exposure and HLA in healthy donors. At the level of the study: It was reported in a later analysis that the same platform had been used for the roughly 130 validation repertoires as for the approximately 700 first-cohort repertoires. Study findings and constraints: CMV antigen specificity was confirmed in vitro for three CMV-associated chains. High specificity and sensitivity for cytomegalovirus status were reported for the classifier. Investigators reported around 150 TCR beta chains as tied to cytomegalovirus.

The CDR3 contains 13 residues. The ends lost 7 bases at V and 5 bases at J; junction bases unmatched: 6. Germline loops: CDR1 SNHLY, CDR2 FYNNEI. Clones were read by immunoSEQ multiplex PCR, and TCRdb kept only the in-frame ones, dropping some. This sample has about 180,000 clones, with around 87% found just once. About this clone: The antigen is unknown.

The chain carries TRBV2 and TRBJ2-5; 8 positions agree with TRBD1. Input material: PBMCs. The TCR originated in a woman in her twenties or thirties in good health and CMV-seronegative. The CDR3 spells CASIPDRDETQYF. Here the CDR3 DNA reads TGTGCCAGCATCCCGGACAGGGACGAGACCCAGTACTTC.